A selection of T cell receptor beta chains follows, all from one sample in a study of tumor-infiltrating lymphocytes in oesophageal squamous cell carcinoma. TCRdb ran MiXCR on the PCR reads and lists one entry per CDR3 protein. The table shows 5,500 to 6,500 distinct CDR3 sequences, with about 14% occurring only once. The sample taken for sequencing was esophageal tumor tissue. The receptors here all came from a male donor with esophageal squamous cell carcinoma. The CDR3 runs from the conserved cysteine through the conserved F or W. The order of the fields is V gene, D gene, CDR3 protein. The D gene is left open where the match is weak.

TRBV28,.,CASSLPTGTTQYF
TRBV6-1,.,CASSEFKAAYF
TRBV11-2,.,CASSFQGRDEQFF
TRBV11-3,TRBD1,CASSKTGQGNQPQHF
TRBV2,.,CASSVGDWTEAFF
TRBV10-3,.,CAISESGGSSTEAFF
TRBV5-1,.,CASSSQGFNTEAFF
TRBV12-3/TRBV12-4,TRBD2,CASSPRLAGGAYTQFF
TRBV19,.,CASTRGSSSYNEQFF
TRBV5-6,.,CASSPAGAAGNTIYF
TRBV2,TRBD1,CASEWDRARRNQPQHF
TRBV5-6,TRBD1,CASSLRGQTLFINYGYTF
TRBV9,.,CASGRGPYEQYF
TRBV9,.,CASSVRTENTEAFF
TRBV6-1,.,CASRTDRSSYEQYF
TRBV6-1,TRBD1,CASSLQGGNSPLHF
TRBV10-1,.,CASSESWETQYF
TRBV6-1,TRBD2,CASSHTSGTQYF
TRBV7-9,.,CASRREGGYEEYF
TRBV6-1,TRBD1,CASRHDRAGNTIYF
TRBV5-1,.,CASSFVGPGTEAFF
TRBV12-3/TRBV12-4,.,CASSSDRGPEQYF
TRBV12-3/TRBV12-4,.,CASSLGLPAGELFF
TRBV9,.,CASSRYQRIGYTF
TRBV12-3/TRBV12-4,.,CASSWWPENTGELFF
TRBV6-1,TRBD2,CASVERGGGGADTQYF
TRBV11-3,TRBD1,CASSFGQGQSIQYF
TRBV4-1,.,CASSQDMTGGQHYGYTF
TRBV28,.,CASSPRHTNEKLFF
TRBV7-3,TRBD2,CASSSVAGGPKYF
TRBV5-5,TRBD1,CASSVTGVMNTEAFF
TRBV6-1,.,CASSPRVKGDYTIYF
TRBV7-5,.,CISVPAAFRGNEQYF
TRBV12-3/TRBV12-4,.,CASSYLADSSYGYTF
TRBV12-3/TRBV12-4,TRBD1,CASSIRGTGTYEQYF
TRBV7-8,.,CASSLITLTDTQYF
TRBV6-2/TRBV6-3,TRBD1,CASSSRTSRGIKNIQYF
TRBV7-2,.,CASSLRQGGDTDTQYF
TRBV2,.,CASSPQEKLFF
TRBV12-3/TRBV12-4,.,CASSLRGGGYNSPLHF
TRBV6-1,.,CASSDWRPNYGYTF
TRBV6-1,.,CASRAGLGEQYF
TRBV6-1,.,CASSPRTSIGSNQPQHF
TRBV12-3/TRBV12-4,.,CASSLAGSSYNSPLHF
TRBV24-1,TRBD2,CATRLAGDNEQFF
TRBV5-5,.,CASSLGDRGYTF
TRBV6-1,.,CASSEVVTEYNEQFF
TRBV7-8,TRBD1,CASSPPGQGLNYGYTF
TRBV4-1,.,CASSQDTGTDSQYF